This TCR beta chain was recovered during a study of a mutant IDH1 vaccine in newly diagnosed glioma. This sample's time point: week 11, during vaccination. In every dose of vaccine, 300 ug of mutant IDH1 20-mer peptide was given alongside topical imiquimod. From germline, CDR1 is SGHTA and CDR2 FQGNSA. The CDR3 consists of 15 residues. The V and J ends lost 1 base and 2 bases respectively, with 8 bases between them. A word on this clone: The antigen is unknown.

Using immunoSEQ multiplex PCR, the repertoire was profiled, and TCRdb retains in-frame clones only, with some absent. The sample has around 120,000 clones, 80% seen once; the top ten hold under 7%. The sequence came from a man aged 35 to 55 with glioma. This chain uses TRBV7-2 with TRBJ2-2; TRBD2 is a possible D gene (5 bases). The material sequenced was PBMCs, taken from a glioma patient whose treatment included an IDH1 peptide vaccine. The CDR3 reads CASSLVRTNTGELFF. The CDR3 bases are TGTGCCAGCAGCTTAGTCCGGACTAACACCGGGGAGCTGTTTTTT.